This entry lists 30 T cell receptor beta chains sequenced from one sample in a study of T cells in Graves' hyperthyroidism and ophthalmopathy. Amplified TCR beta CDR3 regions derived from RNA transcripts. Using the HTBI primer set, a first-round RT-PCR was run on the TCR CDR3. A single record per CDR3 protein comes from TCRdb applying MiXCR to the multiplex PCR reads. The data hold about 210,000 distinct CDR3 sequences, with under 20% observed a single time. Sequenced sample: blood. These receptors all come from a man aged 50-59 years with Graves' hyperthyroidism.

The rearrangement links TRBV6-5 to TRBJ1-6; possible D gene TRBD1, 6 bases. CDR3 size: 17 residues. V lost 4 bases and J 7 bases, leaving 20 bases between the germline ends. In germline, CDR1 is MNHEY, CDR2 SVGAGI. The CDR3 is CASSSNSPGHGNSPLHF. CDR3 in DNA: TGTGCCAGCAGTTCGAATTCACCGGGACACGGGAATTCACCCCTCCACTTT.

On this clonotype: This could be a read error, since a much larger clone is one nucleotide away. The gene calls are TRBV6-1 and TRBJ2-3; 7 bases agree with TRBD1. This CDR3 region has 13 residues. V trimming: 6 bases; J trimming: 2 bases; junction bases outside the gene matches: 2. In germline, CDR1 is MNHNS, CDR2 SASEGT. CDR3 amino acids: CASRQGLTDTQYF. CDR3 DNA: TGTGCCAGCAGACAGGGGCTCACAGATACGCAGTATTTT.

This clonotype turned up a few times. Here the CDR3 reads CASSLFSGTLEQYF. In DNA, the CDR3 is TGTGCCAGCAGTTTATTTAGCGGGACTCTCGAGCAGTACTTC. The J gene is TRBJ2-7, the V gene TRBV27; 8 nucleotides match TRBD2. This CDR3 contains 14 residues. In germline, CDR1 is MNHEY, CDR2 SMNVEV (reference sequence). V trimming: 1 base; J trimming: 6 bases; junction bases outside the gene matches: 5.

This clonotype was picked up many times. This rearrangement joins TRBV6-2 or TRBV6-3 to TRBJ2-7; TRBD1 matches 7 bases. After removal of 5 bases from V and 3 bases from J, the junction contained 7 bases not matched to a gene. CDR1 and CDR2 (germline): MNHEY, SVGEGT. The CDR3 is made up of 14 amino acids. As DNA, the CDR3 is TGTGCCAGCAGTGACCACAGGGGTCGCTACGAGCAGTACTTC. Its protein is CASSDHRGRYEQYF.

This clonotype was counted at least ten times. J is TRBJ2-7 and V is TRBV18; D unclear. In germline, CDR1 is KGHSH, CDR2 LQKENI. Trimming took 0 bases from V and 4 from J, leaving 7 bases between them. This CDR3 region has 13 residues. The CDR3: CASSPPSQYEQYF. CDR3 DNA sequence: TGTGCCAGCTCACCACCTTCACAGTACGAGCAGTACTTC.

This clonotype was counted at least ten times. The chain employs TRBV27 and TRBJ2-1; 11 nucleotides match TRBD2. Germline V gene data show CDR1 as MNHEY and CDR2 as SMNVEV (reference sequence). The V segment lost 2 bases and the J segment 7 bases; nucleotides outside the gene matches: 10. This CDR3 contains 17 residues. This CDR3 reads CASSLRVAGGPGNEQFF. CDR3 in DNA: TGTGCCAGCAGTTTAAGAGTAGCGGGAGGGCCTGGGAATGAGCAGTTCTTC.

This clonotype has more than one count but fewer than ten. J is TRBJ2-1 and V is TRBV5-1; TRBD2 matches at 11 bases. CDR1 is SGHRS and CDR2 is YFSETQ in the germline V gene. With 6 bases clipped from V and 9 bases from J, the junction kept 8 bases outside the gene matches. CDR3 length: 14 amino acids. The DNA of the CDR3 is TGCGCCAGCACGGGTACTAGCGGGAGAAGTGAGCAGTTCTTC. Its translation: CASTGTSGRSEQFF.

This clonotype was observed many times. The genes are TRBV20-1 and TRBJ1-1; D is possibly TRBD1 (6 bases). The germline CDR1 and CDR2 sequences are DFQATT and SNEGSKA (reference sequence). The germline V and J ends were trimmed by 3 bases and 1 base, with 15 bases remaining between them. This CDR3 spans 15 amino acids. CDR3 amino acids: CSASDYSQGNTEAFF. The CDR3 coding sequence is TGCAGTGCTAGTGATTATTCACAGGGGAACACTGAAGCTTTCTTT.

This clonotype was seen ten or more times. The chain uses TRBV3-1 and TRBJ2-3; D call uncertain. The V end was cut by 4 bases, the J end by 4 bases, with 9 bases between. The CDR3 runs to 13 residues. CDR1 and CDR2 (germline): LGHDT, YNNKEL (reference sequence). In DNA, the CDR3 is TGTGCCAGCAGCCCACCGGGCTCAGATACGCAGTATTTT. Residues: CASSPPGSDTQYF.

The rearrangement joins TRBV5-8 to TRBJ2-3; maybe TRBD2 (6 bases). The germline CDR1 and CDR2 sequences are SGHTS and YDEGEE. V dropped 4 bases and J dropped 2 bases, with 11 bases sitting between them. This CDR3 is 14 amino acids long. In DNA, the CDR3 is TGTGCCAGCAGCACAGGACTATACACAGATACGCAGTATTTT. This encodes CASSTGLYTDTQYF.

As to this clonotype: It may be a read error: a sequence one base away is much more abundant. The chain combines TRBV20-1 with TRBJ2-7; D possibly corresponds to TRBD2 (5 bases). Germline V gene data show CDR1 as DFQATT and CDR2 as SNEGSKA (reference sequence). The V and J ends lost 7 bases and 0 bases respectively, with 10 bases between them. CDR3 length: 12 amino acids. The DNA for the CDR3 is TGCAGTGTGGCAGAGGGCTCCTACGAGCAGTACTTC. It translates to CSVAEGSYEQYF.

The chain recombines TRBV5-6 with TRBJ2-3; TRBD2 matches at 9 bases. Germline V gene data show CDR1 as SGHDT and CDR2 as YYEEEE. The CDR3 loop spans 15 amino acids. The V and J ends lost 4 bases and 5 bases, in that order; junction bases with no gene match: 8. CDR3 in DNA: TGTGCCAGCAGCACCATAGCGGGAGCAAGAGATACGCAGTATTTT. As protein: CASSTIAGARDTQYF. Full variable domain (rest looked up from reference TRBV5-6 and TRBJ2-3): DAGVTQSPTHLIKTRGQQVTLRCSPKSGHDTVSWYQQALGQGPQFIFQYYEEEERQRGNFPDRFSGHQFPNYSSELNVNALLLGDSALYLCASSTIAGARDTQYFGPGTRLTVL.

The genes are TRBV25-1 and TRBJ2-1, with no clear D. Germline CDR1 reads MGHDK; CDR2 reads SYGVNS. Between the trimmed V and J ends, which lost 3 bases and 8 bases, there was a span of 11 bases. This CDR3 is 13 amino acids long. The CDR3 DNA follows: TGTGCCAGCAGTGAGGAGTCCGTCCATGAGCAGTTCTTC. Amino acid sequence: CASSEESVHEQFF. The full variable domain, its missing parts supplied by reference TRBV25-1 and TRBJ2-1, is EADIYQTPRYLVIGTGKKITLECSQTMGHDKMYWYQQDPGMELHLIHYSYGVNSTEKGDLSSESTVSRIRTEHFPLTLESARPSHTSQYLCASSEESVHEQFFGPGTRLTVL.

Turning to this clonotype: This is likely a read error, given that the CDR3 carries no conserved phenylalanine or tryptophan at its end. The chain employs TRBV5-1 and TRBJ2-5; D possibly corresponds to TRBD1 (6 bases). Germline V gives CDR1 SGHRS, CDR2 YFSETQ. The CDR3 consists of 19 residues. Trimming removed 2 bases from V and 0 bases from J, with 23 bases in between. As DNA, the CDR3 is TGCGCCAGCAGCTTTGGGTTTGTGCACAGGGTCTACGACCAAGAGACCCAGTACCTC. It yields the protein CASSFGFVHRVYDQETQYL.

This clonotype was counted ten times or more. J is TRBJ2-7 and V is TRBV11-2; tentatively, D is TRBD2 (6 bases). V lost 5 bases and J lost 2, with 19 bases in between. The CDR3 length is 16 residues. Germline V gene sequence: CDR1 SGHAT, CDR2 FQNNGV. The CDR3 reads CASSTHSGTATYEQYF. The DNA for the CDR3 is TGTGCCAGCAGCACACATTCCGGGACTGCCACCTACGAGCAGTACTTC.

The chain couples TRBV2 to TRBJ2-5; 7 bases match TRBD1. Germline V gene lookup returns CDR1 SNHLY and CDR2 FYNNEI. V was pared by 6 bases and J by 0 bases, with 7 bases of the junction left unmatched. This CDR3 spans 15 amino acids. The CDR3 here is CASREATGNQETQYF. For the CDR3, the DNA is TGTGCCAGCAGAGAGGCGACAGGGAACCAAGAGACCCAGTACTTC.

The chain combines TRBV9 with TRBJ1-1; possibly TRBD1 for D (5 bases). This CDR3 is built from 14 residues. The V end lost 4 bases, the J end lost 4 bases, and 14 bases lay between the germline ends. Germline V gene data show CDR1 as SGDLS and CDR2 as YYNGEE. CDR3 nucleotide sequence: TGTGCCAGCAGCCCCCGGGACGGAGGCACTGAAGCTTTCTTT. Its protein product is CASSPRDGGTEAFF.

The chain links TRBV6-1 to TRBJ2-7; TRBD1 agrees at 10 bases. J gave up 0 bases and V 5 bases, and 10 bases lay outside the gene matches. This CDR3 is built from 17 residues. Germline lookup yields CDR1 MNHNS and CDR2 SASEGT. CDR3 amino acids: CASSPVAGTGVSYEQYF. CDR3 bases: TGTGCCAGCAGTCCAGTCGCAGGGACAGGGGTCTCCTACGAGCAGTACTTC.

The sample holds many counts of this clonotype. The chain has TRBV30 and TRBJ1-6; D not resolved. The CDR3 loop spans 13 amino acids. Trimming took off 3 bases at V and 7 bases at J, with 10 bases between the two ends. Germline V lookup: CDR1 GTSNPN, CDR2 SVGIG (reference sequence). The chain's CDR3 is CAWRSRSNSPLHF. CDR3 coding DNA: TGTGCCTGGAGGTCAAGGTCCAATTCACCCCTCCACTTT.

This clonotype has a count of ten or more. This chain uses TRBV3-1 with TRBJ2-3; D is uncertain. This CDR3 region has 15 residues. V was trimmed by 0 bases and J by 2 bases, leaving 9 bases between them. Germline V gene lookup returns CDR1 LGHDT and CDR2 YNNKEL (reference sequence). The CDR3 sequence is CASSQEVGSTDTQYF. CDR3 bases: TGTGCCAGCAGCCAAGAGGTTGGTTCCACAGATACGCAGTATTTT.

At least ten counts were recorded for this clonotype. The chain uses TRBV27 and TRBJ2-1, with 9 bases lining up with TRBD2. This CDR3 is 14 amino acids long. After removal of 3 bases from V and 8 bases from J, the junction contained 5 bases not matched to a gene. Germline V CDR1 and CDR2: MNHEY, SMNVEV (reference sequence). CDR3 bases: TGTGCCAGCAGTTTCGCGGGAGGGCCCTATGAGCAGTTCTTC. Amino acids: CASSFAGGPYEQFF.

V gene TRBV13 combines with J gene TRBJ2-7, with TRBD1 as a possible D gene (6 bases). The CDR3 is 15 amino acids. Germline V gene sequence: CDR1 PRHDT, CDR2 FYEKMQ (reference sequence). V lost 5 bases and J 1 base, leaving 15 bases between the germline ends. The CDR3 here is CASSTGTGPSYEQYF. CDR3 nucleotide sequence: TGTGCCAGCAGCACAGGGACCGGCCCTTCCTACGAGCAGTACTTC. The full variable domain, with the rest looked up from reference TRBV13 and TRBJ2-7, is AAGVIQSPRHLIKEKRETATLKCYPIPRHDTVYWYQQGPGQDPQFLISFYEKMQSDKGSIPDRFSAQQFSDYHSELNMSSLELGDSALYFCASSTGTGPSYEQYFGPGTRLTVT.

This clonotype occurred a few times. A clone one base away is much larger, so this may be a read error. The DNA of the CDR3 is TGTGCCAGCAGCGTCCCGGGACAGGGGATCGTGGACACTGAAGCTTTCTTT. Residues: CASSVPGQGIVDTEAFF. This chain uses TRBV6-2 or TRBV6-3 with TRBJ1-1, with 10 nucleotides matching TRBD1. J gave up 3 bases and V 6 bases, and 13 bases lay outside the gene matches. The CDR3 has 17 residues. Germline-derived CDR1 and CDR2 are MNHEY and SVGEGT.

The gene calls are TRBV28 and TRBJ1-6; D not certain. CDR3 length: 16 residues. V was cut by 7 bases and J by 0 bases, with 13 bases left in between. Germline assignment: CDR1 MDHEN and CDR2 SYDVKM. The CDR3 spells CASNSDFSSYNSPLHF. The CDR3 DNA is TGTGCCAGCAACTCAGATTTTAGCTCCTATAATTCACCCCTCCACTTT. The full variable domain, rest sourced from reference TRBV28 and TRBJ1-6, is DVKVTQSSRYLVKRTGEKVFLECVQDMDHENMFWYRQDPGLGLRLIYFSYDVKMKEKGDIPEGYSVSREKKERFSLILESASTNQTSMYLCASNSDFSSYNSPLHFGNGTRLTVT.

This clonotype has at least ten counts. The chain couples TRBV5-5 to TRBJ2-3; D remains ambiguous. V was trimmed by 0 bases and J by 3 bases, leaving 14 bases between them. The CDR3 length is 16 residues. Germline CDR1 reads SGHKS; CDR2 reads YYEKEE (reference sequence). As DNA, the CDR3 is TGTGCCAGCAGCTTGGAACCGGTCGTGAGTACAGATACGCAGTATTTT. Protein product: CASSLEPVVSTDTQYF.

For the CDR3, the DNA is TGTGCCAGCAGTTTAGGGGGGGGGAATTCACCCCTCCACTTT. This sequence encodes CASSLGGGNSPLHF. The chain uses TRBV28 and TRBJ1-6; TRBD1 is a possible D gene (5 bases). Germline V gives CDR1 MDHEN, CDR2 SYDVKM. This CDR3 contains 14 residues. Trimming stripped 2 bases from V and 7 bases from J, with 9 bases between.

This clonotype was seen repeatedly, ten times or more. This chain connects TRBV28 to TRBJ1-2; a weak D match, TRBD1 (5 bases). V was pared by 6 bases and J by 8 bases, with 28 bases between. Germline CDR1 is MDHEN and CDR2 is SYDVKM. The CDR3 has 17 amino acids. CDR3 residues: CASSRFGRVLGTGGYTF. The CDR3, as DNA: TGTGCCAGCAGCCGTTTCGGTAGGGTACTCGGGACGGGAGGCTACACCTTC.

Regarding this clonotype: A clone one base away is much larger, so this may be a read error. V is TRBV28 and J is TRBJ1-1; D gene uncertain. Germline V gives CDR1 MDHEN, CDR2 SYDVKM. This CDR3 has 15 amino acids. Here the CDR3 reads CASSFRWRGNTEASF. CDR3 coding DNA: TGTGCCAGCAGTTTTCGGTGGAGAGGGAACACTGAAGCTTCCTTT.

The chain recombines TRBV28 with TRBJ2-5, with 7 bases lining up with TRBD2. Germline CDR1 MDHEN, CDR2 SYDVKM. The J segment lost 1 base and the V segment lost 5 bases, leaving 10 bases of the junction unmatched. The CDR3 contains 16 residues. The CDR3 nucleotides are TGTGCCAGCAGTCCGCTCGGAGCGGGGATCCAAGAGACCCAGTACTTC. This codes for CASSPLGAGIQETQYF.

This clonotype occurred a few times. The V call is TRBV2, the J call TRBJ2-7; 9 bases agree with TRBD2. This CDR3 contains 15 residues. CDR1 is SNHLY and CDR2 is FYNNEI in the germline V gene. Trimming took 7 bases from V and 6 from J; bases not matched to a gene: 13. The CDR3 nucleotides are TGTGCCAGCATGGTAAATGGGCTAGCGGGAACCGAGCAGTACTTC. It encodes CASMVNGLAGTEQYF. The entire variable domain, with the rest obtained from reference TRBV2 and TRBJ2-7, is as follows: EPEVTQTPSHQVTQMGQEVILRCVPISNHLYFYWYRQILGQKVEFLVSFYNNEISEKSEIFDDQFSVERPDGSNFTLKIRSTKLEDSAMYFCASMVNGLAGTEQYFGPGTRLTVT.